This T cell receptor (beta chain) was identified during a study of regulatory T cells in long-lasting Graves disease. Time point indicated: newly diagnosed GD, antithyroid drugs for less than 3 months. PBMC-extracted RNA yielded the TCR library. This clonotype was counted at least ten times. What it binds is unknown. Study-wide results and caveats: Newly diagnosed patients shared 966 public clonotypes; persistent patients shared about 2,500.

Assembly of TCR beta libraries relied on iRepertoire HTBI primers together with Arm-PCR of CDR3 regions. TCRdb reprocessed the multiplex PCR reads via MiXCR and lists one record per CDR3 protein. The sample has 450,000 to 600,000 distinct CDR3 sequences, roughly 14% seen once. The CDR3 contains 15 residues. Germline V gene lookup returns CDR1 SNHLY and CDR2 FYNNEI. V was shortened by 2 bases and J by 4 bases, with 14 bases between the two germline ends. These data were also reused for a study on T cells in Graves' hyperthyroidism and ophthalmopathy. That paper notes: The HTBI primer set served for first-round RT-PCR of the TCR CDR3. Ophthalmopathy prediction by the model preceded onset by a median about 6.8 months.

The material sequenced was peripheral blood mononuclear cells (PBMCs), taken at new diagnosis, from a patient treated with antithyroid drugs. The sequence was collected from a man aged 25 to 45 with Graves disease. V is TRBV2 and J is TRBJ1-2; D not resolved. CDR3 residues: CASSETRVGGYGYTF. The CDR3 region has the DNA TGTGCCAGCAGTGAAACGAGGGTCGGCGGCTATGGCTACACCTTC.